This paragraph covers one TCR beta chain sequence. This entry is derived from a study of blood T cell repertoires in COVID-19. In the study overall: The study drew acute and convalescent COVID-19 samples from the United States, Italy and Spain. Nucleic acid was either cDNA or gDNA, and it came from T cells, B-cell-depleted T cells, or PBMCs.

As originally analysed: Estimation of nucleated cell counts relied on the amplification of reference gene primers. The data were produced by immunoSEQ multiplex PCR, yet TCRdb's version contains in-frame clones alone and is incomplete. The V and J calls and clone size come from that table; D and trimming were worked out from the DNA. This sample carries some 200,000 clones, 80% of them seen once, and the ten largest clones take around 13%. V shed 3 bases and J shed 7 bases, with 12 bases lying between them. Germline-derived CDR1 and CDR2 are LNHDA and SQIVND (reference sequence). This CDR3 region has 13 residues.

The sequence derives from a human donor in a cohort sampled during active COVID-19. The sequencing sample was made of peripheral blood. J is TRBJ1-2 and V is TRBV19, with a tentative D call TRBD1 (5 bases). CDR3: CASSIGQSGGYTF. CDR3 bases: TGTGCCAGTAGTATCGGACAATCGGGTGGCTACACCTTC.